This T cell receptor beta chain was retrieved from a study of T cells in narcolepsy. The table came from immunoSEQ multiplex PCR; TCRdb's copy has only in-frame clones and leaves some out. The sample contains 8,000 to 8,500 clones, around 64% of which appear only once. Germline loops: CDR1 SEHNR, CDR2 FQNEAQ (reference sequence). V was clipped by 7 bases and J by 5 bases; unmatched bases: 7. The CDR3 length is 13 residues. The chain uses TRBV7-9 and TRBJ1-1, with 7 positions matching TRBD1. This receptor was taken from a human donor with narcolepsy. Sequencing input: CD45RA- memory CD8+ T cells from PBMCs. This CDR3 reads CASNPQGGTEAFF. As DNA, the CDR3 is TGTGCCAGCAACCCTCAGGGGGGGACTGAAGCTTTCTTT.